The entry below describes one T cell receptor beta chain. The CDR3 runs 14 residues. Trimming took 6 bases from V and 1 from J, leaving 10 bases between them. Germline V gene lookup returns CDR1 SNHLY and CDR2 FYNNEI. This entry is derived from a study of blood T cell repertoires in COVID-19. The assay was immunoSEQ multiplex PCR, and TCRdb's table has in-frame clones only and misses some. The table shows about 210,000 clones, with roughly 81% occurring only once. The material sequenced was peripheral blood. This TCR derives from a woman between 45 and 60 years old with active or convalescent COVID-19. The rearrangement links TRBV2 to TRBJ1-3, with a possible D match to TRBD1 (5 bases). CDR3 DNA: TGTGCCAGCAGCGCAGGGATTTCTGGAAACACCATATATTTT. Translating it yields CASSAGISGNTIYF.